Listed below are T cell receptor beta chains from one sample, sequenced in a study of blood T cell repertoires in COVID-19. TCRdb's copy holds only in-frame clones and misses some; the assay was immunoSEQ multiplex PCR. The sample shows 150,000 to 180,000 clones, 75% to 85% of them seen only once. The source material was peripheral blood. The receptors were gathered from a woman between 50 and 59 years old with acute or convalescent COVID-19. Each CDR3 is given without its conserved first and last residue.

V gene	J gene	CDR3 protein
TRBV6-2/TRBV6-3	TRBJ1-1	ASSSRTGVWGAATEAF
TRBV11-2	TRBJ2-7	ASSPIVRDRGEIYEQY
TRBV24-1	TRBJ1-5	ATSDGGPYSNQPQH
TRBV15	TRBJ1-2	ATSSPRGSYT
TRBV5-8	TRBJ1-1	ASSLFGGRGPMNTEAF
TRBV5-4	TRBJ2-5	ASSLGQVQETQY
TRBV19	TRBJ2-7	ASSVLGTLVSYEQY
TRBV2	TRBJ2-3	ASNMGAGDTQY
TRBV7-3	TRBJ2-3	ASSLGLSTDTQY
TRBV5-6	TRBJ1-5	ASSLDGGQPQH
TRBV11-2	TRBJ1-5	ASSGTGELQPQH
TRBV21-1	TRBJ2-5	ASSNRTSGGRQETQY
TRBV10-3	TRBJ1-1	AISDPTGGGHTEAF
TRBV20-1	TRBJ1-5	SASGGQGVGNQPQH
TRBV19	TRBJ2-5	ASSRTQGVSQETQY
TRBV20-1	TRBJ2-1	SASRGGLGEQF
TRBV11-2	TRBJ2-5	ASSSGLAGGGETQY
TRBV6-2/TRBV6-3	TRBJ2-1	ASSYSSSREQF
TRBV27	TRBJ2-1	ASSHYNEQF
TRBV7-9	TRBJ1-1	ASSLGQGVRKYTEAF
TRBV11-2	TRBJ1-2	ASSLLPRGTYGYT
TRBV28	TRBJ1-2	ASRQYGYT
TRBV6-5	TRBJ1-4	ASSYDTGDEKLF